Listed below are T cell receptor beta chains from one sample, sequenced in a study of blood T cells in healthy people across ages. TCRdb recomputed calls from the 5' RACE reads with MiXCR, one row per CDR3 protein. This table holds a few hundred thousand distinct CDR3 sequences, 27% found once. The specimen sequenced was blood. These receptors all come from a woman in her 70s in good health. CDR3s include the opening cysteine and the closing phenylalanine or tryptophan. Fields, in order: clone size, D gene, V gene, J gene, CDR3 DNA, CDR3 protein. The D gene is left open where the match is weak. Size is stated for part of the rows, as once, few or many counts, or as a class when the clone is expanded.

clone_size: NA; d_call: TRBD1; v_call: TRBV6-6; j_call: TRBJ1-1; cdr3_nt: TGTGCCAGCAGTTATATCGCAGGGGGTCGCACTGAAGCTTTCTTT; cdr3_aa: CASSYIAGGRTEAFF
clone_size: NA; d_call: NA; v_call: TRBV2; j_call: TRBJ2-6; cdr3_nt: TGTGCCAGCAGTGGGGGGGAGTCTGGGGCCAACGTCCTGCCTTTC; cdr3_aa: CASSGGESGANVLPF
clone_size: few; d_call: NA; v_call: TRBV20-1; j_call: TRBJ2-3; cdr3_nt: TGCAGTGCTAGCCCTCGCTCGATGACTAGCACAGATACGCAGTATTTT; cdr3_aa: CSASPRSMTSTDTQYF
clone_size: NA; d_call: NA; v_call: TRBV7-2; j_call: TRBJ1-1; cdr3_nt: TGTGCCAGCAGCGCTCACCGGGGGATAGGGGAAGCTTTCTTT; cdr3_aa: CASSAHRGIGEAFF
clone_size: NA; d_call: NA; v_call: TRBV28; j_call: TRBJ2-2; cdr3_nt: TGTGCCAGCAGCCATATTGTCACCGGGGAGCTGTTTTTT; cdr3_aa: CASSHIVTGELFF
clone_size: few; d_call: NA; v_call: TRBV6-5; j_call: TRBJ1-2; cdr3_nt: TGTGCCAGCAGGTCGGGGGGGAGTTATGGCTACACCTTC; cdr3_aa: CASRSGGSYGYTF
clone_size: NA; d_call: TRBD1; v_call: TRBV6-1; j_call: TRBJ2-5; cdr3_nt: TGTGCCAGCAGTGAAACTTTCGGGGCAGGGGGAGAGACCCAGTACTTC; cdr3_aa: CASSETFGAGGETQYF
clone_size: few; d_call: TRBD2; v_call: TRBV10-2; j_call: TRBJ2-2; cdr3_nt: TGCGCCAGCAGTGAGACACTAGCGGGGGGCCGGGCCGGGGAGCTGTTTTTT; cdr3_aa: CASSETLAGGRAGELFF
clone_size: NA; d_call: NA; v_call: TRBV6-6; j_call: TRBJ1-3; cdr3_nt: TGTGCCAGCAAAAAAGAAGGTGGAAACACTATATATTTT; cdr3_aa: CASKKEGGNTIYF
clone_size: NA; d_call: NA; v_call: TRBV4-1; j_call: TRBJ1-4; cdr3_nt: TGCGCCAGCAGCCAAGACTTGTCAGTCTCTAATGAAAAACTGTTTTTT; cdr3_aa: CASSQDLSVSNEKLFF
clone_size: NA; d_call: TRBD2; v_call: TRBV7-3; j_call: TRBJ2-4; cdr3_nt: TGTGCCAGCAGCCCCGGGGGGGGATTGGGCGAAAACATTCAGTACTTC; cdr3_aa: CASSPGGGLGENIQYF
clone_size: NA; d_call: NA; v_call: TRBV20-1; j_call: TRBJ1-4; cdr3_nt: TGCAGTGTTAGAAAGGACCCCGCTGAAAAACTGTTTTTT; cdr3_aa: CSVRKDPAEKLFF
clone_size: NA; d_call: NA; v_call: TRBV4-2; j_call: TRBJ1-2; cdr3_nt: TGTGCCAGCAGCCAAGAGGGGAGGGGCGAGGGAGGCTACACCTTC; cdr3_aa: CASSQEGRGEGGYTF
clone_size: NA; d_call: NA; v_call: TRBV20-1; j_call: TRBJ2-1; cdr3_nt: TGCAGTGCTAGTAGGGGGGCAAGGGATGAGCAGTTCTTC; cdr3_aa: CSASRGARDEQFF
clone_size: NA; d_call: TRBD2; v_call: TRBV6-6; j_call: TRBJ2-7; cdr3_nt: TGTGCCAGCAGCCGAATTCTAGCGGGGGCCTACGAGCAGTACTTC; cdr3_aa: CASSRILAGAYEQYF
clone_size: many; d_call: TRBD1; v_call: TRBV10-3; j_call: TRBJ2-1; cdr3_nt: TGTGCCATCTCCGGACAGGGGGCCGATGAGCAGTTCTTC; cdr3_aa: CAISGQGADEQFF
clone_size: few; d_call: NA; v_call: TRBV4-3; j_call: TRBJ2-5; cdr3_nt: TGCGCCAGCAGCTCCCGACTGGAAGAGACCCAGTACTTC; cdr3_aa: CASSSRLEETQYF
clone_size: few; d_call: TRBD2; v_call: TRBV6-2/TRBV6-3; j_call: TRBJ2-1; cdr3_nt: TGTGCCAGCAGTTACCCAGCGGGGGGCGGAATTGAGCAGTTCTTC; cdr3_aa: CASSYPAGGGIEQFF
clone_size: few; d_call: TRBD2; v_call: TRBV4-3; j_call: TRBJ2-5; cdr3_nt: TGCGCCAGCAGCCGCATGACTAGCGGGCAAGAGACCCAGTACTTC; cdr3_aa: CASSRMTSGQETQYF
clone_size: few; d_call: NA; v_call: TRBV12-5; j_call: TRBJ2-3; cdr3_nt: TGTGCTAGTGGTGTATCCTCCGGGACCCCCCGGGGCACAGATACGCAGTATTTT; cdr3_aa: CASGVSSGTPRGTDTQYF
clone_size: few; d_call: TRBD1; v_call: TRBV29-1; j_call: TRBJ2-7; cdr3_nt: TGCAGCGTTGAAGGGGGGACAGATTACTACGAGCAGTACTTC; cdr3_aa: CSVEGGTDYYEQYF
clone_size: NA; d_call: TRBD1; v_call: TRBV10-3; j_call: TRBJ1-5; cdr3_nt: TGTGCCATCAAGGGACAGCAGAATCAGCCCCAGCATTTT; cdr3_aa: CAIKGQQNQPQHF
clone_size: few; d_call: TRBD2; v_call: TRBV7-8; j_call: TRBJ2-3; cdr3_nt: TGTGCCAGCAGCGACCCCCCCGGGACTAGCGGCACAGATACGCAGTATTTT; cdr3_aa: CASSDPPGTSGTDTQYF
clone_size: few; d_call: NA; v_call: TRBV12-3/TRBV12-4; j_call: TRBJ1-2; cdr3_nt: TGTGCCACCAAGTCAAGGGTGGAGATCTCTGGCTACACCTTC; cdr3_aa: CATKSRVEISGYTF
clone_size: NA; d_call: TRBD1; v_call: TRBV12-3/TRBV12-4; j_call: TRBJ2-1; cdr3_nt: TGTGCCAGCAGTTTTGGGCGCGGGACAGGGGCTGACAATGAGCAGTTCTTC; cdr3_aa: CASSFGRGTGADNEQFF
clone_size: NA; d_call: TRBD2; v_call: TRBV4-1; j_call: TRBJ2-5; cdr3_nt: TGCGCCAGCAGCCAAGCAAAGCTAGCGGGAGAGACCCAGTACTTC; cdr3_aa: CASSQAKLAGETQYF
clone_size: few; d_call: NA; v_call: TRBV12-3/TRBV12-4; j_call: TRBJ1-4; cdr3_nt: TGTGCCAGCAGTTTAGGGGGGCGACGTGAAAAACTGTTTTTT; cdr3_aa: CASSLGGRREKLFF
clone_size: NA; d_call: NA; v_call: TRBV20-1; j_call: TRBJ1-2; cdr3_nt: TGCAGTGCTACGGCAGCTTCTAACTATGGCTACACCTTC; cdr3_aa: CSATAASNYGYTF
clone_size: NA; d_call: TRBD1; v_call: TRBV6-1; j_call: TRBJ2-7; cdr3_nt: TGTGCCAGCAGTGCATATGGACAGGGGCTCTCCTACGAGCAGTACTTC; cdr3_aa: CASSAYGQGLSYEQYF
clone_size: few; d_call: NA; v_call: TRBV5-1; j_call: TRBJ1-6; cdr3_nt: TGCGCCAGCAGCTTGGATCTGACAGCGAATAATTCACCCCTCCACTTT; cdr3_aa: CASSLDLTANNSPLHF
clone_size: NA; d_call: NA; v_call: TRBV29-1; j_call: TRBJ2-5; cdr3_nt: TGCAGCGTTGCCGAAAATCAAGAGACCCAGTACTTC; cdr3_aa: CSVAENQETQYF
clone_size: NA; d_call: NA; v_call: TRBV20-1; j_call: TRBJ1-3; cdr3_nt: TGCAGTGCTAGACGGCAGGGACCTGGAAACACCATATATTTT; cdr3_aa: CSARRQGPGNTIYF
clone_size: NA; d_call: NA; v_call: TRBV7-2; j_call: TRBJ2-4; cdr3_nt: TGTGCCAGCAGCTTCGACAAAAACATTCAGTACTTC; cdr3_aa: CASSFDKNIQYF
clone_size: NA; d_call: TRBD1; v_call: TRBV7-7; j_call: TRBJ2-5; cdr3_nt: TGTGCTAGCAGAGGACAGGGGCGAGAGACCCAGTACTTC; cdr3_aa: CASRGQGRETQYF
clone_size: NA; d_call: NA; v_call: TRBV4-2; j_call: TRBJ1-1; cdr3_nt: TGTGCCAGCAGCCAAGATGCGAGTAACACTGAAGCTTTCTTT; cdr3_aa: CASSQDASNTEAFF
clone_size: few; d_call: NA; v_call: TRBV11-1; j_call: TRBJ2-1; cdr3_nt: TGTGCCAGCAGCTACCTGGGAGGGGGTAATGAGCAGTTCTTC; cdr3_aa: CASSYLGGGNEQFF
clone_size: NA; d_call: NA; v_call: TRBV2; j_call: TRBJ1-2; cdr3_nt: TGTGCCAGCAGTGAAAACAGGAACTATGGCTACCCCTTC; cdr3_aa: CASSENRNYGYPF
clone_size: few; d_call: NA; v_call: TRBV6-2/TRBV6-3; j_call: TRBJ1-5; cdr3_nt: TGTGCCAGCAGCCACCAGGACACGCGGCAGCCCCAGCATTTT; cdr3_aa: CASSHQDTRQPQHF
clone_size: few; d_call: TRBD2; v_call: TRBV6-2/TRBV6-3; j_call: TRBJ2-5; cdr3_nt: TGTGCCAGCTGTTCGTGGGAGGGGACCCAGTACTTC; cdr3_aa: CASCSWEGTQYF
clone_size: few; d_call: TRBD2; v_call: TRBV7-2; j_call: TRBJ2-5; cdr3_nt: TGTGCCAGCAGCTTAGTTGGGACTACCAACCAAGAGACCCAGTACTTC; cdr3_aa: CASSLVGTTNQETQYF
clone_size: NA; d_call: NA; v_call: TRBV25-1; j_call: TRBJ1-2; cdr3_nt: TGTGCCAGCGGACGAGGTGGTGATAACTATGGCTACACCTTC; cdr3_aa: CASGRGGDNYGYTF
clone_size: NA; d_call: TRBD2; v_call: TRBV6-5; j_call: TRBJ2-5; cdr3_nt: TGTGCCAGCAGTTTCGGACTAGCGGGAGTATGGGAGACCCGGTACTTC; cdr3_aa: CASSFGLAGVWETRYF
clone_size: NA; d_call: NA; v_call: TRBV15; j_call: TRBJ1-6; cdr3_nt: TGTGCCACCAGTGGGAGGGGACGGAATTCACCCCTCCACTTT; cdr3_aa: CATSGRGRNSPLHF
clone_size: many; d_call: TRBD2; v_call: TRBV28; j_call: TRBJ2-5; cdr3_nt: TGTGCCAGCAGATCCCCGGGGGGAGGCCAAGAGACCCAGTACTTC; cdr3_aa: CASRSPGGGQETQYF
clone_size: NA; d_call: NA; v_call: TRBV29-1; j_call: TRBJ1-1; cdr3_nt: TGCAGCGTCAGGGAATTCCTGGTGAACACTGAAGCTTTCTTT; cdr3_aa: CSVREFLVNTEAFF
clone_size: NA; d_call: NA; v_call: TRBV4-3; j_call: TRBJ2-5; cdr3_nt: TGCGCCAGCAACCGGGACCACCAAGAGACCCAGTACTTC; cdr3_aa: CASNRDHQETQYF
clone_size: NA; d_call: TRBD2; v_call: TRBV5-1; j_call: TRBJ2-3; cdr3_nt: TGCGCCAGCAGCCCCCAGACTAGCGGGGCCCGAGATACGCAGTATTTT; cdr3_aa: CASSPQTSGARDTQYF
clone_size: NA; d_call: TRBD1; v_call: TRBV11-3; j_call: TRBJ1-5; cdr3_nt: TGTGCCAGCAGCTTAGGGACAGGGGAGCCCCAGCATTTT; cdr3_aa: CASSLGTGEPQHF
clone_size: NA; d_call: TRBD1; v_call: TRBV2; j_call: TRBJ1-4; cdr3_nt: TGTGCCAGCAGTTGGGGACAGGGGCTATCTAATGAAAAACTGTTTTTT; cdr3_aa: CASSWGQGLSNEKLFF